The 4 T cell receptor beta chains presented below share a single source sample, sequenced in a study of T cell repertoires in cytomegalovirus infection. The antigens of these receptors remain unknown. TCRdb passed the reads through MiXCR, listing each CDR3 protein once. The sample records approximately 730,000 distinct CDR3 sequences, 29% being singletons. Sample: cultured CD8+ T cells from PBMCs, taken from culture after CMV antigen stimulation. These receptors all stem from a human donor in good health (CMV status not recorded). Some clones in this sample may be carry-over from other donors' samples.

This rearrangement joins TRBV12-3 or TRBV12-4 to TRBJ1-1, with D possibly being TRBD1 (6 bases). V was pared by 1 base and J by 4 bases, with 10 bases between. This CDR3 is built from 14 residues. The CDR3 bases are TGTGCCAGCAGTTTAGATAAGGGGGTCACTGAAGCTTTCTTT. Its protein product is CASSLDKGVTEAFF.

In this sample, this clonotype turned up once. The gene calls are TRBV6-5 and TRBJ1-2; no reliable D call. Trimming shortened V by 0 bases and J by 2 bases, and 10 bases separated the two germline ends. CDR3 length: 15 amino acids. The germline V gene encodes CDR1 MNHEY and CDR2 SVGAGI. As DNA, the CDR3 is TGTGCCAGCAGTTACTCGGTGGGGTACAACTATGGCTACACCTTC. Translation: CASSYSVGYNYGYTF.

The chain is built from TRBV7-6 and TRBJ1-1, with 8 bases lining up with TRBD1. Trimming cost V 1 base and J 6 bases; bases outside gene matches: 7. The CDR3 is 15 residues long. The germline V gene has CDR1 SGHVS and CDR2 FNYEAQ. The CDR3 DNA sequence: TGTGCCAGCAGCTTAGGGAACCAGGGGGCAGCTGAAGCTTTCTTT. As protein: CASSLGNQGAAEAFF. The variable domain in full, with the rest retrieved from reference TRBV7-6 and TRBJ1-1, is GAGVSQSPRYKVTKRGQDVALRCDPISGHVSLYWYRQALGQGPEFLTYFNYEAQQDKSGLPNDRFSAERPEGSISTLTIQRTEQRDSAMYRCASSLGNQGAAEAFFGQGTRLTVV.

Turning to this clonotype: One end of the junction does not line up with germline, which may come from a read error. The chain has TRBV5-6 and TRBJ2-7; D is undetermined. This CDR3 contains 15 residues. Germline values: CDR1 SGHDT, CDR2 YYEEEE. This chain's CDR3 is CASSLGDRPSYEQYF. In DNA, the CDR3 is TGTGCCAGCAGTTTGGGCGATAGACCGAGCTACGAGCAGTACTTC.